The clone carrying this T cell receptor (beta chain) has a single count. This entry is derived from a study of blood T cell repertoires in COVID-19. Background on the study: Spain, Italy and the United States supplied samples that represented acute and convalescent COVID-19. From T cells, B-cell-depleted T cells, or PBMCs came the material, which was cDNA or gDNA.

Original methodology: How many nucleated cells were present was estimated from reference gene primer amplification. Method: immunoSEQ multiplex PCR; TCRdb's copy keeps in-frame clones and lacks some. V and J calls and clone size are copied from that table; D and trimming were computed from the DNA. The sample has approximately 400,000 clones; roughly 80% are singletons. Trimming removed 0 bases from V and 6 bases from J, with 13 bases in between. The CDR3 covers 15 residues. From germline, CDR1 is MNHEY and CDR2 SVGAGI. V gene TRBV6-5 combines with J gene TRBJ2-3; D possibly corresponds to TRBD2 (6 bases). Input material: peripheral blood. This TCR was sampled from a human donor with acute or convalescent COVID-19. The donor label of this sample is uncertain. The CDR3 is CASSYSRTSSDTQYF. Here the CDR3 DNA reads TGTGCCAGCAGTTACTCGAGAACTAGCTCGGATACGCAGTATTTT.